Each of the 2 T cell receptor beta chains below was sequenced from the same sample in a study of control samples from healthy donors and cancer patients. Profiled with immunoSEQ multiplex PCR; TCRdb holds only in-frame clones, not every one. The table shows 95,000 to 150,000 clones, with 85% to 95% occurring only once. The sample taken for sequencing was PBMCs. These receptors originate from a man aged 80 or over with head and neck cancer.

J is TRBJ1-1 and V is TRBV7-2, with no clear D. Germline-derived CDR1 and CDR2 are SGHTA and FQGNSA. V dropped 3 bases and J dropped 1 base, with 6 bases sitting between them. The CDR3 is 13 residues long. The CDR3 region has the DNA TGTGCCAGCAGCTTCGCGGGGAACACTGAAGCTTTCTTT. Residues: CASSFAGNTEAFF.

This chain connects TRBV30 to TRBJ2-7, with a tentative D call TRBD1 (5 bases). This CDR3 is 12 amino acids long. The V end was cut by 5 bases, the J end by 5 bases, with 13 bases between. Germline V gene sequence: CDR1 GTSNPN, CDR2 SVGIG (reference sequence). The CDR3: CAWARDINEQYF. CDR3 nucleotides: TGTGCCTGGGCCAGGGATATAAACGAGCAGTACTTC.